This T cell receptor beta chain came from a study of Graves' ophthalmopathy and Graves' hyperthyroidism. Amplification from RNA transcripts yielded the TCR beta CDR3 regions. The first round was an RT-PCR with HTBI primers, and the second round was a multiplex PCR. TCRdb re-analysed the multiplex PCR reads in MiXCR, keeping a single row per CDR3 protein. This table has some 240,000 distinct CDR3 sequences, 45% appearing once. This clonotype was detected many times. The source material was peripheral blood. This receptor was taken from an adult man with Graves' ophthalmopathy.

The CDR3 spells CSAHHPQGQRRGQQETQYF. The CDR3 nucleotides are TGCAGTGCCCACCACCCACAGGGGCAGAGACGGGGGCAGCAAGAGACCCAGTACTTC. V is TRBV20-1 and J is TRBJ2-5; a weak D match, TRBD1 (7 bases). Trimming stripped 6 bases from V and 2 bases from J, with 31 bases between. Germline V CDR1 and CDR2: DFQATT, SNEGSKA (reference sequence). The CDR3 sequence is 19 residues long.